The 6 T cell receptor beta chains below were found in one sample sequenced in a study of blood T cell repertoires in COVID-19. TCRdb's copy holds only in-frame clones and misses some; the assay was immunoSEQ multiplex PCR. The sample lists some 250,000 clones, around 86% seen once, with 5.5% to 9% in the top ten. The sequenced sample consisted of peripheral blood. The origin of the receptors is a woman in her 70s with active or convalescent COVID-19.

This clone was observed once. V usage is TRBV3-1 (or the pseudogene TRBV3-2) and J usage is TRBJ1-4; D perhaps matches TRBD1 (5 bases). This CDR3 is built from 14 residues. Germline-derived CDR1 and CDR2 are LGHDT and YNNKEL (reference sequence). The V end was cut by 5 bases, the J end by 8 bases, with 15 bases between. CDR3: CASSLQAGHEKLFF. The CDR3 DNA is TGTGCCAGCAGCTTACAGGCGGGGCACGAAAAACTGTTTTTT.

The rearrangement uses TRBV5-4 and TRBJ2-1, with 9 bases identical to TRBD1. The CDR3 runs 15 residues. V shed 5 bases and J 7 bases; nucleotides not matched to a gene: 10. Germline values: CDR1 SGHNT, CDR2 YYREEE (reference sequence). The CDR3 DNA is TGTGCCAGCAGTTATCCCACAGGGGGCCCTAATGAGCAGTTCTTC. Translating gives CASSYPTGGPNEQFF.

The chain is built from TRBV12-3 or TRBV12-4 and TRBJ2-5; D gene uncertain. The V gene lost 4 bases and the J gene lost 7 bases, with 7 bases spanning the gap. CDR3 length: 11 amino acids. CDR3 protein: CASSSAATQYF. The CDR3, as DNA: TGTGCCAGCAGTTCTGCGGCGACCCAGTACTTC.

The gene calls are TRBV15 and TRBJ2-2; D not certain. There are 14 residues in the CDR3. Trimming cost V 0 bases and J 3 bases, with 5 bases left between them. Germline V lookup: CDR1 LNHNV, CDR2 YYDKDF (reference sequence). The CDR3 sequence is CATSRDTDTGELFF. The CDR3 nucleotides are TGTGCCACCAGCAGAGATACGGACACCGGGGAGCTGTTTTTT.

This clone is a singleton in its sample. The chain is built from TRBV6-1 and TRBJ2-2; 8 bases agree with TRBD1. From germline, CDR1 is MNHNS and CDR2 SASEGT. Unmatched junction bases numbered 11, after V lost 6 bases and J lost 5 bases. This CDR3 is built from 16 residues. CDR3 region: CASRESGGRWTGELFF. The CDR3 DNA reads TGTGCCAGCAGAGAATCAGGGGGCCGGTGGACCGGGGAGCTGTTTTTT.

The V call is TRBV6-1, the J call TRBJ2-2; 7 positions match TRBD1. The CDR3 spans 17 residues. CDR1 is MNHNS and CDR2 is SASEGT in the germline V gene. Trimming took 4 bases from V and 0 from J; bases not matched to a gene: 8. CDR3 in DNA: TGTGCCAGCAGTGTACTGGGGACAGTGACGAACACCGGGGAGCTGTTTTTT. Its protein is CASSVLGTVTNTGELFF.